Presented here are 12 T cell receptor beta chains from one specimen sequenced in a study of T-cell memory formation after mild COVID-19. TCRdb independently ran MiXCR on the 5' RACE reads; one entry per CDR3 protein. The repertoire consists of 100,000 to 150,000 distinct CDR3 sequences, with 15% to 20% occurring once and the leading ten covering 5.2%. Sequencing was performed on PBMCs or a T cell subset sorted from them (not recorded which). These receptors all stem from a man aged 18 to 35 who had mild COVID-19 (a few samples of this study predate the infection). Cell type and time point are not known.

This chain joins TRBV7-9 and TRBJ2-2; the D gene is possibly TRBD2 (6 bases). CDR3 length: 16 residues. V was pared by 3 bases and J by 0 bases, with 11 bases between. CDR1 is SEHNR, CDR2 FQNEAQ, per germline (reference sequence). The CDR3 nucleotides read TGTGCCAGCAGCTTTACTCGCGGGGCGAACACCGGGGAGCTGTTTTTT. This gives the protein CASSFTRGANTGELFF.

This clonotype has only a few counts. The chain recombines TRBV30 with TRBJ2-1, with D unresolved. The germline gives CDR1 GTSNPN, CDR2 SVGIG (reference sequence). V lost 0 bases, J lost 6 bases, and 6 bases lay in between. The CDR3 consists of 12 residues. The CDR3 is CAWSVSGNEQFF. CDR3 DNA sequence: TGTGCCTGGAGTGTATCGGGCAATGAGCAGTTCTTC.

In nucleotides, the CDR3 is TGTGCCAGCAGCCGTCCGGGACCGCAGACCCCCGGGGTCGAGCAGTACTTC. Protein sequence: CASSRPGPQTPGVEQYF. The chain joins TRBV12-3 or TRBV12-4 to TRBJ2-7; D tentatively reads TRBD1 or TRBD2 (5 bases each). The ends were cut back, 6 bases at V and 6 bases at J, with 27 bases in the middle. CDR3 length equals 17 residues.

This clonotype was seen a few times. The chain combines TRBV7-6 with TRBJ1-1, with unresolved D. Germline assignment: CDR1 SGHVS and CDR2 FNYEAQ. This CDR3 region has 13 residues. V was clipped by 1 base and J by 0 bases, with 3 bases between them. The CDR3 DNA is TGTGCCAGCAGCTTAGAAATGAACACTGAAGCTTTCTTT. It translates to CASSLEMNTEAFF.

This clonotype was recorded only once. CDR3 DNA: TGTGCCAGCAGCCAATCCGTCGGGCTAAATGGAGAGACCCAGTACTTC. Its protein product is CASSQSVGLNGETQYF. The chain has TRBV4-2 and TRBJ2-5; D is uncertain. This CDR3 comprises 16 residues. From germline, CDR1 is LGHNA and CDR2 YNFKEQ. V lost 2 bases and J lost 4, with 17 bases in between.

The rearrangement uses TRBV5-1 and TRBJ2-3, with D uncertain. Germline values: CDR1 SGHRS, CDR2 YFSETQ. V lost 0 bases, J lost 2 bases, and 13 bases lay in between. The CDR3 runs to 16 residues. CDR3 sequence (DNA): TGCGCCAGCAGCTTGGGGCAGAAACTCCTCACAGATACGCAGTATTTT. The encoded protein is CASSLGQKLLTDTQYF.

This clonotype was observed a handful of times. The chain is built from TRBV5-1 and TRBJ2-5, with TRBD2 matching over 8 bases. V shed 4 bases and J 2 bases; nucleotides not matched to a gene: 13. Looked up from germline, CDR1 is SGHRS and CDR2 is YFSETQ. This CDR3 region has 17 residues. The CDR3 sequence: CASSPVKRGPAQETQYF. In nucleotides, the CDR3 is TGCGCCAGCAGCCCTGTAAAGCGGGGGCCTGCACAAGAGACCCAGTACTTC.

V usage is TRBV20-1 and J usage is TRBJ2-1; D is ambiguous. The CDR3 is 10 amino acids. V was shortened by 3 bases and J by 8 bases, with 5 bases between the two germline ends. CDR1 and CDR2 from the germline V gene are DFQATT and SNEGSKA (reference sequence). CDR3 nucleotides: TGCAGTGCTAGTTCGGATGAGCAGTTCTTC. Amino acid sequence: CSASSDEQFF.

This clonotype has a handful of counts. The chain links TRBV5-1 to TRBJ2-4; D uncertain. Trimming cost V 9 bases and J 5 bases, with 15 bases left between them. Germline V gives CDR1 SGHRS, CDR2 YFSETQ. The CDR3 contains 13 residues. CDR3 bases: TGCGCCACCCCTCCCGTGGGCCAAAACATTCAGTACTTC. Translating it yields CATPPVGQNIQYF.

This clonotype showed up many times. This chain uses TRBV29-1 with TRBJ1-2, with 9 bases matching TRBD1. V lost 2 bases and J lost 8; bases outside the gene matches: 3. The CDR3 has 12 residues. Germline V gene lookup returns CDR1 SQVTM and CDR2 ANQGSEA. The CDR3 protein is CSVESTGGGYTF. The CDR3 DNA is TGCAGCGTTGAATCGACAGGGGGAGGCTACACCTTC.

This clonotype appeared many times. V and J are TRBV5-1 and TRBJ2-7, with TRBD1 matching 10 bases. V shed 5 bases and J 5 bases; nucleotides not matched to a gene: 16. In germline, CDR1 is SGHRS, CDR2 YFSETQ. This CDR3 is built from 17 residues. The DNA of the CDR3 is TGCGCCAGCAGGGCCCGGGGAGGGGACAGGGGATGGCACGAGCAGTACTTC. Translated, it gives CASRARGGDRGWHEQYF.

This clonotype was seen only a few times. The chain links TRBV7-9 to TRBJ1-4; no firm D call. From germline, CDR1 is SEHNR and CDR2 FQNEAQ (reference sequence). This CDR3 comprises 14 residues. V was pared by 5 bases and J by 3 bases, with 10 bases between. This CDR3 reads CASSPQRANEKLFF. Here the CDR3 DNA reads TGTGCCAGCAGCCCCCAAAGGGCTAATGAAAAACTGTTTTTT.